This T cell receptor beta chain was profiled in a study of CD8+ T cells in alopecia areata (dated by TCRdb to 2017 to 2018). At the level of the whole study: Treated patients were enrolled in an open-label pilot trial of oral tofacitinib at 5 to 10 mg twice daily for moderate-to-severe alopecia areata. Patients received tofacitinib for 6 to 18 months and were then followed off drug for 6 months to check for delayed response and recurrence. In both human patients and the C3H/HeJ mouse model, the study applied high-throughput TCRbeta sequencing to look at T cell clonal expansion in alopecia areata. Human TCRbeta sequencing covered scalp tissue and sorted CD4+ and CD8+ peripheral blood T cells from patchy and totalis/universalis alopecia areata patients and healthy controls. Biopsies were taken from tofacitinib-treated patients at baseline and at 4 and 24 weeks of treatment, and a later scalp biopsy was taken in several of the tofacitinib-treated patients. Scalp clonality was compared among normal scalp (n=4), patchy alopecia areata scalp (n=8), and alopecia totalis/universalis scalp (n=8). RNA came from the PAXgene miRNA kit for fixed scalp, the miRNeasy kit for PBMCs, and the RNeasy kit for mouse skin. Amplification of TCRbeta CDR3 regions was done by immunoSEQ multiplex PCR using 35 Vbeta forward primers and 13 Jbeta reverse primers.

Paper-wide results and their limitations: Compared with mice, TCR sequences shared between patients were less clear, possibly partly because of HLA diversity across the patient population. Lesional scalp, especially in alopecia totalis/universalis, showed higher clonality and more expanded CD8+ clones than normal scalp, suggesting antigenic drive. Unlike mouse skin, where gammadelta T cells dominate, normal human skin contains resident alphabeta T cells that get sequenced too, which complicates analysis of the scalp TCR repertoire.

Preparation of the library involved the immunoSEQ multiplex PCR assay. RNA was extracted from all samples and reverse transcribed into cDNA, which served as template for TCR sequencing. First-strand cDNA was synthesized with SuperScript III using a 2:1 mix of oligo-dT and random hexamers. A synthetic immune receptor repertoire was used to measure amplification bias, and any remaining bias was corrected computationally. On the study's bioinformatics: Raw reads were preprocessed to remove errors, and CDR3 was defined according to IMGT conventions as the region from the conserved cysteine to phenylalanine. Clonality was computed by normalizing Shannon entropy by log2 of the number of productive unique TCRs and subtracting the result from 1. Scalp TCRbeta sequences were cross-referenced with sorted blood CD4 and CD8 repertoires so that the CD4 or CD8 identity of scalp clones could be inferred. Sourced from immuneACCESS, this table was stored by TCRdb with only in-frame sequences that have V and J called. A share of the clones is absent; for the studies checked, an unresolved V gene accounts for under half, and the remainder has no known explanation. V, J and clone size are those of that table, while D and trimming were read from the DNA. For this sample there are some 200,000 clones; 59% appear just once. Approximately 14% of the sample comes from the top ten.

In the paper's terms, the time point label means: baseline before oral tofacitinib. Lesional scalp punch biopsies and peripheral blood were obtained from alopecia areata patients. PBMCs were isolated by density centrifugation and stained for CD3, CD4 and CD8, and CD4+ and CD8+ T cells were sorted on a FACSAria. V gives up 5 bases and J gives up 7 bases, and the segment between their germline ends measures 12 bases. Including the terminal cysteine and phenylalanine, the CDR3 comprises 11 residues. The kept DNA is CDR3 alone, 33 bases in frame from the first base. In the germline V gene (reference sequence), CDR1 corresponds to GTSNPN and CDR2 to SVGIG. In its sample, this clone was seen a few times. The specificity of this receptor is unknown. No base-level quality is on record; no much larger clone is a single base apart.

This sequence originates from a human donor with alopecia areata. Sequences were derived from CD4+ T cells sorted from blood, sampled at week 0. The chain is encoded by TRBV30 joined to TRBJ2-7; the D gene assignment is ambiguous. CDR3 loop: CAWAQRWEQYF. In nucleotides, the sequence is TGTGCCTGGGCCCAGAGGTGGGAGCAGTACTTC.